This record looks at one TCR beta chain sequence and its context. Its matching antigen is unknown. CDR1 is DFQATT, CDR2 SNEGSKA, per germline (reference sequence). V lost 3 bases, J lost 6 bases, and 18 bases lay in between. The CDR3 runs to 14 residues. This sample stems from a study of blood T cells in healthy people across ages. General study results and limits: Age brought a roughly linear fall in TCR beta diversity measured per million T cells.

A second roughly 6 to 12 cycle PCR used barcoded and J-beta primers. Each cDNA molecule was tagged by a template-switch adaptor with 12 random nucleotides. TCRdb ran MiXCR on the 5' RACE reads and lists one entry per CDR3 protein. The table records roughly 800,000 distinct CDR3 sequences, about a quarter of them present only once. These records were also assigned to another study, of T cells of mothers and their children. Per that paper: Second-round PCR products received sample barcodes and 2-4 random nucleotides from the M1S primer.

The chain has TRBV20-1 and TRBJ2-7; TRBD1 or TRBD2 may be the D gene (6 bases each). The clonotype comes from a boy younger than 18 in good health. Sample: blood. The CDR3 protein is CSARMISQGGEQYF. CDR3 sequence (DNA): TGCAGTGCTAGGATGATCTCACAGGGAGGCGAGCAGTACTTC.